This passage covers 10 T cell receptor beta chains from one sample sequenced in a study of vaccination and CD4 T cells after COVID-19. Their antigens are not known. Indicated treatment: roughly 11-day PBMC culture with coronavirus spike peptide pools or control peptides (ViraFEST assay). The Oncomine TCR Beta short-read assay was applied to DNA of cultured CD4+ T cells. Via MiXCR, TCRdb re-called the PCR reads, giving one row per CDR3 protein. The top ten clones hold 6% to 8% of a sample with approximately 20,000 distinct CDR3 sequences, 23% of them seen once. Sequencing used cultured CD4+ T cells from blood. The source is a human donor with COVID-19.

V usage is TRBV7-9 and J usage is TRBJ2-1; TRBD2 matches 13 bases. With 4 bases clipped from V and 6 bases from J, the junction kept 3 bases outside the gene matches. Germline V gene lookup returns CDR1 SEHNR and CDR2 FQNEAQ (reference sequence). The CDR3 is 15 residues long. The DNA of the CDR3 is TGTGCCAGCAGCTATACTAGCGGGGGGGCCAATGAGCAGTTCTTC. Residues: CASSYTSGGANEQFF.

The V call is TRBV11-3, the J call TRBJ2-1; 10 nucleotides line up with TRBD2. This CDR3 is built from 17 residues. Germline lookup yields CDR1 SGHNT and CDR2 YENEEA. V shed 5 bases and J 4 bases; nucleotides not matched to a gene: 11. The chain's CDR3 is CASSQSPSGGLYNEQFF. The CDR3 DNA follows: TGTGCCAGCAGCCAAAGCCCTAGCGGGGGCCTTTACAATGAGCAGTTCTTC. Together with reference TRBV11-3 and TRBJ2-1, the CDR3 gives the full variable domain: EAGVVQSPRYKIIEKKQPVAFWCNPISGHNTLYWYLQNLGQGPELLIRYENEEAVDDSQLPKDRFSAERLKGVDSTLKIQPAELGDSAVYLCASSQSPSGGLYNEQFFGPGTRLTVL.

CDR3 sequence (DNA): TGTGCCATCAGTGGGACACCCTCGGAGCAGTACTTC. It codes for CAISGTPSEQYF. The chain uses TRBV10-3 and TRBJ2-7, with a tentative D call TRBD1 (5 bases). Germline V lookup: CDR1 ENHRY, CDR2 SYGVKD. The CDR3 is 12 amino acids. V gave up 4 bases and J gave up 7 bases, with 11 bases separating them.

The chain combines TRBV2 with TRBJ2-1; D gene unclear. V lost 8 bases and J lost 7, with 9 bases in between. The CDR3 is 11 amino acids. Germline V gene data show CDR1 as SNHLY and CDR2 as FYNNEI. The CDR3 region has the DNA TGTGCCAGCGGGATTCGGAATGAGCAGTTCTTC. It yields the protein CASGIRNEQFF.

The V gene is TRBV14, the J gene TRBJ1-3; D is unclear. CDR3 size: 15 residues. The germline V and J ends were trimmed by 0 bases and 4 bases, with 10 bases remaining between them. Germline CDR1 and CDR2: SGHDN and FVKESK. This CDR3 is CASSQDLVGGNTIYF. Here the CDR3 DNA reads TGTGCCAGCAGCCAAGATCTGGTAGGAGGAAACACCATATATTTT. The entire variable domain, with the rest obtained from reference TRBV14 and TRBJ1-3, is as follows: EAGVTQFPSHSVIEKGQTVTLRCDPISGHDNLYWYRRVMGKEIKFLLHFVKESKQDESGMPNNRFLAERTGGTYSTLKVQPAELEDSGVYFCASSQDLVGGNTIYFGEGSWLTVV.

For this clonotype: Lacking the conserved final phenylalanine or tryptophan, this CDR3 likely reflects a read error. V is TRBV24-1 and J is TRBJ1-5; TRBD1 matches at 7 bases. Looked up from germline, CDR1 is KGHDR and CDR2 is SFDVKD. The trim removed 4 bases at V and 5 bases at J, leaving 4 bases unmatched. The CDR3 runs to 14 residues. CDR3: CATSEPGQHQPQHL. The CDR3, as DNA: TGTGCCACCAGTGAGCCGGGACAGCATCAGCCCCAGCATTTG.

The chain links TRBV5-1 to TRBJ2-1; no reliable D call. CDR1 is SGHRS, CDR2 YFSETQ, per germline. The CDR3 is 15 residues long. Trimming cost V 1 base and J 0 bases, with 8 bases left between them. This CDR3 reads CASSLQGTSYNEQFF. DNA for the CDR3: TGCGCCAGCAGCTTGCAAGGCACCTCCTACAATGAGCAGTTCTTC. The variable domain in full, with the rest retrieved from reference TRBV5-1 and TRBJ2-1, is KAGVTQTPRYLIKTRGQQVTLSCSPISGHRSVSWYQQTPGQGLQFLFEYFSETQRNKGNFPGRFSGRQFSNSRSEMNVSTLELGDSALYLCASSLQGTSYNEQFFGPGTRLTVL.

The chain joins TRBV18 to TRBJ2-7; D call uncertain. The V end was cut by 1 base, the J end by 3 bases, with 10 bases between. Germline V gives CDR1 KGHSH, CDR2 LQKENI. The CDR3 has 14 residues. In DNA, the CDR3 is TGTGCCAGCTCACCACAAGACCGACACTACGAGCAGTACTTC. Its translation is CASSPQDRHYEQYF.

V is TRBV6-1 and J is TRBJ2-5, with a tentative D call TRBD2 (6 bases). The CDR3 extends over 15 amino acids. Germline assignment: CDR1 MNHNS and CDR2 SASEGT. V was cut by 3 bases and J by 5 bases, with 16 bases left in between. The CDR3 reads CASSDESVGRETQYF. The CDR3 coding sequence is TGTGCCAGCAGTGACGAAAGCGTGGGGAGGGAGACCCAGTACTTC.

This clonotype was picked up a small number of times. The chain uses TRBV28 and TRBJ1-1; TRBD1 agrees at 7 bases. Trimming removed 7 bases from V and 6 bases from J; junction bases left unmatched: 20. CDR1 is MDHEN, CDR2 SYDVKM, per germline. The CDR3 runs to 17 residues. DNA of the CDR3: TGTGCCAGCAACCTACCGACAGGGCCACGTTTGGTCCCTGAAGCTTTCTTT. Translation: CASNLPTGPRLVPEAFF.